The clone carrying this T cell receptor (beta chain) was observed at least ten times. Its antigen is unidentified. Germline V gene data show CDR1 as SGDLS and CDR2 as YYNGEE. This CDR3 region has 15 residues. The V gene lost 2 bases and the J gene lost 1 base, with 9 bases spanning the gap. This specimen comes from a study of T cells in Graves' hyperthyroidism and ophthalmopathy. General study results and limits: Ophthalmopathy, which appeared later, was predicted by the model a median around 6 months before onset. Blood also contained most expanded thyroid clonotypes above 0.001.

It was considered stable Graves' hyperthyroidism when ophthalmopathy did not progress within 18 months. The source material, RNA transcripts, was used to amplify TCR beta CDR3 regions. The HTBI primer set served for first-round RT-PCR of the TCR CDR3. TCRdb itself ran the multiplex PCR reads through MiXCR, one entry per CDR3 protein. The top ten clones hold around 7.7% of a sample with approximately 500,000 distinct CDR3 sequences, roughly 46% of them seen once. The sample was peripheral blood or thyroid tissue (not recorded which). The TCR was taken from a woman younger than 30 with Graves' hyperthyroidism. This sequence joins TRBV9 and TRBJ2-2; tentatively, D is TRBD1 (5 bases). The CDR3 here is CASSVQGWNTGELFF. Written as DNA, the CDR3 is TGTGCCAGCAGCGTCCAGGGCTGGAACACCGGGGAGCTGTTTTTT.